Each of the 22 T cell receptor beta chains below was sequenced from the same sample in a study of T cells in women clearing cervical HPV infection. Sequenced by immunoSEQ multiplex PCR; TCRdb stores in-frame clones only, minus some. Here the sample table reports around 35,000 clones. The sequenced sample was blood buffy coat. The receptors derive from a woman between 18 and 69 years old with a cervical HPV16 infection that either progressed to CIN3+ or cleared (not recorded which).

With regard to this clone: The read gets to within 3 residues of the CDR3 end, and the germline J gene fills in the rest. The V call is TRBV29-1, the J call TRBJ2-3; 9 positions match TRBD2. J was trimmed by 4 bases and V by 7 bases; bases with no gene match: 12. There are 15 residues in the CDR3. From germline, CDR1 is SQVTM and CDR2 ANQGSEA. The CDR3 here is CSAAGAAGGPDTQYF. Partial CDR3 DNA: TGCAGCGCCGCGGGTGCTGCGGGGGGGCCAGATACG.

CDR3 amino acids: CASSASQGVGETQYF. The DNA read from the CDR3 is TGTGCCAGCAGTGCCTCCCAGGGGGTGGGAGAGACC. The rearrangement links TRBV2 to TRBJ2-5, with 7 positions matching TRBD1. From the germline J gene comes the end of the CDR3, since the read stops 3 residues before it. This CDR3 is 15 amino acids long. Unmatched junction bases numbered 9, after V lost 4 bases and J lost 4 bases. Germline assignment: CDR1 SNHLY and CDR2 FYNNEI. The full variable domain, completed using reference TRBV2 and TRBJ2-5, is EPEVTQTPSHQVTQMGQEVILRCVPISNHLYFYWYRQILGQKVEFLVSFYNNEISEKSEIFDDQFSVERPDGSNFTLKIRSTKLEDSAMYFCASSASQGVGETQYFGPGTRLLVL.

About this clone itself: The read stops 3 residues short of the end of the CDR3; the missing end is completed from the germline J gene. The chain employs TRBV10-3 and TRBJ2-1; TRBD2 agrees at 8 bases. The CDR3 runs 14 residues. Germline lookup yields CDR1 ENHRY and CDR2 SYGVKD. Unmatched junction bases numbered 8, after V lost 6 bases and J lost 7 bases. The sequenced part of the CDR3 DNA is TGTGCCATCAGGACCCGGGGGGGCGAGAATGAG. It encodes CAIRTRGGENE. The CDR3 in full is CAIRTRGGENEQFF.

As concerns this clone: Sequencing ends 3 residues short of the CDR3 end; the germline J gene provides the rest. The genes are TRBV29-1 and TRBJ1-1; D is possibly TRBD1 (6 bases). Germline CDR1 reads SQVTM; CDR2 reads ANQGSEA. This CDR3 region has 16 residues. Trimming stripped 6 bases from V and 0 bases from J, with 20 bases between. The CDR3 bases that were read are TGCAGCGTGTTGGAGAGGGGGTACAGGGTGAACACTGAA. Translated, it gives CSVLERGYRVNTE. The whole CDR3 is CSVLERGYRVNTEAFF.

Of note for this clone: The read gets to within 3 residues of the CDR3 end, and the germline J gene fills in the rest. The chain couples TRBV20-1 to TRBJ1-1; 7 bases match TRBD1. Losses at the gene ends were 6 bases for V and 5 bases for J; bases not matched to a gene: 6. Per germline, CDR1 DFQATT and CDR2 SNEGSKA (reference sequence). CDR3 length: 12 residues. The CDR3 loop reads CSAQGGGTEAFF. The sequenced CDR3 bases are TGCAGTGCCCAGGGGGGAGGGACTGAA.

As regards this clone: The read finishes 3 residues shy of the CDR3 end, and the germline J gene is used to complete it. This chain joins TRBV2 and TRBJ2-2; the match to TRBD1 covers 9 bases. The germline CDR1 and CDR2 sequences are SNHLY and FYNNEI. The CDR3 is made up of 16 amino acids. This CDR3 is CASSEALGQGGSPLFF. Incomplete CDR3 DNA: TGTGCCAGCAGTGAAGCCCTGGGACAGGGAGGTTCACCG.

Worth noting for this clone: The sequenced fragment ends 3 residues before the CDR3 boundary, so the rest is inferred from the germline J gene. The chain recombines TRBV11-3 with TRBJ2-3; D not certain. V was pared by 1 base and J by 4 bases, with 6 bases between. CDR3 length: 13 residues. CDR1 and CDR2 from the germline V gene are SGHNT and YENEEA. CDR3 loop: CASSLGRADTQYF. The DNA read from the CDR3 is TGTGCCAGCAGCTTAGGAAGGGCAGATACG.

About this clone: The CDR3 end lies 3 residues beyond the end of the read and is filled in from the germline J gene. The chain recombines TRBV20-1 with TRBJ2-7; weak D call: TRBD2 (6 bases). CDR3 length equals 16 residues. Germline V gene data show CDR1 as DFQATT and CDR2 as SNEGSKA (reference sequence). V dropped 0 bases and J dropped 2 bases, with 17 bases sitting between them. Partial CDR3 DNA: TGCAGTGCTAGAGATCCTAGGCGGGGAGACGCCTACGAG. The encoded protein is CSARDPRRGDAYE. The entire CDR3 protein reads CSARDPRRGDAYEQYF.

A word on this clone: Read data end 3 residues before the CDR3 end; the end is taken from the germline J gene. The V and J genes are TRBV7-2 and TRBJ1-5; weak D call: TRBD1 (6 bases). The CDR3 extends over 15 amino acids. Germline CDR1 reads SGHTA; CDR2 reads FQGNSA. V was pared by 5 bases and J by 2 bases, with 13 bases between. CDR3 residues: CASSPQGLGNQPQHF. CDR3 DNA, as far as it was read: TGTGCCAGCAGCCCACAGGGTCTGGGCAATCAGCCC.

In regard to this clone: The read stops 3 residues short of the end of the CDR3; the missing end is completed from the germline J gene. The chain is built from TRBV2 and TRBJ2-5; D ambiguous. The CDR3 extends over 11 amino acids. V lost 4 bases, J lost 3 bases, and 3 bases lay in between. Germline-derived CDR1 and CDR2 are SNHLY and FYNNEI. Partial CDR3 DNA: TGTGCCAGCAGTGCGGAAGAGACC. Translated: CASSAEET. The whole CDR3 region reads CASSAEETQYF.

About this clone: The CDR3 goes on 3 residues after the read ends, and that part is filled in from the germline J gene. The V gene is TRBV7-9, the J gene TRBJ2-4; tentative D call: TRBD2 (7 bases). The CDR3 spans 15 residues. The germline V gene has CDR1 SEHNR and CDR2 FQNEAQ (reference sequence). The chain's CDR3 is CASSSARGAYYGQYF. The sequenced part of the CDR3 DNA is TGTGCCAGCAGCTCCGCACGGGGGGCCTACTATGGT. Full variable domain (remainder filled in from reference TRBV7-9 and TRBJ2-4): DTGVSQNPRHKITKRGQNVTFRCDPISEHNRLYWYRQTLGQGPEFLTYFQNEAQLEKSRLLSDRFSAERPKGSFSTLEIQRTEQGDSAMYLCASSSARGAYYGQYFGAGTRLSVL.

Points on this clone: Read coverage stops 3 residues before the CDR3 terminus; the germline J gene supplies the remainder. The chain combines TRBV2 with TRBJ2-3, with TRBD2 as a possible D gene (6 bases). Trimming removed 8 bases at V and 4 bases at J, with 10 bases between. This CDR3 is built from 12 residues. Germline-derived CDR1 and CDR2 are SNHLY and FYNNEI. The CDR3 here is CASSGVPDTQYF. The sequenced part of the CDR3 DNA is TGTGCCAGCTCGGGGGTCCCAGATACG.

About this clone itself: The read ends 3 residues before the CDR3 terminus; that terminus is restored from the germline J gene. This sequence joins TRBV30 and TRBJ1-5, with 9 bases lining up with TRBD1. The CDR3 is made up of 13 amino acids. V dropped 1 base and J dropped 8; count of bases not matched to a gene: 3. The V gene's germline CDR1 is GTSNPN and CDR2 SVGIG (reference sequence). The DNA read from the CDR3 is TGTGCCTGGAGTGGACAGGGGGACGAGCCC. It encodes CAWSGQGDEP. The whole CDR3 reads CAWSGQGDEPQHF.

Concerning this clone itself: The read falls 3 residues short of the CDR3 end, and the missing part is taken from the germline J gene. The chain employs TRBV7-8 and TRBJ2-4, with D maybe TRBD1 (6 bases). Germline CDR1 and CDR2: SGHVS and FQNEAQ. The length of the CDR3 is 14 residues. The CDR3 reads CASSVNRVWDGQYF. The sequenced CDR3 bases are TGTGCCAGCAGCGTAAACAGGGTTTGGGATGGT.

The CDR3 sequence: CASSRKSGGAYGELFF. The part of the CDR3 DNA that was read is TGTGCCAGCAGCCGGAAAAGCGGGGGGGCATACGGGGAG. This rearrangement joins TRBV7-6 to TRBJ2-2; 10 bases are shared with TRBD2. The DNA ends 3 residues before the CDR3 does, and the rest of the CDR3 is filled in from the germline J gene. CDR3 length equals 16 residues. Germline CDR1 reads SGHVS; CDR2 reads FNYEAQ. Germline trimming cut 5 bases from V and 7 bases from J; bases unmatched to any gene: 10.

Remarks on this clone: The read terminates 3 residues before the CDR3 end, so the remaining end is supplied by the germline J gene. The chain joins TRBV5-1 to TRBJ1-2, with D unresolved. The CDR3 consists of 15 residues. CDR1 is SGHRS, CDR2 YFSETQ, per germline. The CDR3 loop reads CASSLLGGIQETYTF. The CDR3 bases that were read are TGCGCCAGCAGCTTGCTTGGCGGGATCCAAGAGACC.

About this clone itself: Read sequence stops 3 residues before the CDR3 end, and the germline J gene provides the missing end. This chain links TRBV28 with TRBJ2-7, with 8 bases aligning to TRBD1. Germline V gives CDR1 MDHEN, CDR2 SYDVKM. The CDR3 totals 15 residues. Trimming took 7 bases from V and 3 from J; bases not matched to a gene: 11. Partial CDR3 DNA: TGTGCCAGCACCTCCGGGACAGGCGCATTCTACGAG. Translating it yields CASTSGTGAFYE. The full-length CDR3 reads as CASTSGTGAFYEQYF.

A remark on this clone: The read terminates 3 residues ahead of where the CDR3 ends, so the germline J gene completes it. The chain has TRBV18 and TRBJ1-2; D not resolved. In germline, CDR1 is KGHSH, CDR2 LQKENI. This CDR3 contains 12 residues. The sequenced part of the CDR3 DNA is TGTGCCAGCTCCCTCCAGAGTTACGAC. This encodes CASSLQSYD. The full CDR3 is CASSLQSYDYTF.

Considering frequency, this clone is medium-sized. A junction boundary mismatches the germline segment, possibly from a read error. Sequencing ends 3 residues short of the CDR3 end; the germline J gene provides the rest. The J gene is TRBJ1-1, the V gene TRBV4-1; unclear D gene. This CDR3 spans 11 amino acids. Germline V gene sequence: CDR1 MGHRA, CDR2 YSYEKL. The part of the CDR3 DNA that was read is TGCACCAGCAGTCAAGCACTGAAA. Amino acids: CTSSQALK. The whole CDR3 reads CTSSQALKAFF.

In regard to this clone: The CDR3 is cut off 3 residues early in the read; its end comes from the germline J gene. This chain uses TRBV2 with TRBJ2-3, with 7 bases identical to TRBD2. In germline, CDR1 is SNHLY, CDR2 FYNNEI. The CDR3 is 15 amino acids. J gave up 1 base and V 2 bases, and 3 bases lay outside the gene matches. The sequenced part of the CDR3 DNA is TGTGCCAGCAGTGAAATGGCGGGGGGCACAGATACG. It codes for CASSEMAGGTDT. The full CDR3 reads CASSEMAGGTDTQYF.

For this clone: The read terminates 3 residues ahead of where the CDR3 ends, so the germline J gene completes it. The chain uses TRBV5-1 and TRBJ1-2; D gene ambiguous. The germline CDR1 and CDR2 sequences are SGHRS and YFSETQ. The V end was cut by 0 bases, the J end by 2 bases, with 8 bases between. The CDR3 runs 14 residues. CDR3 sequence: CASSLVARNYGYTF. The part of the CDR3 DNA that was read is TGCGCCAGCAGCTTGGTAGCGCGGAACTATGGC.

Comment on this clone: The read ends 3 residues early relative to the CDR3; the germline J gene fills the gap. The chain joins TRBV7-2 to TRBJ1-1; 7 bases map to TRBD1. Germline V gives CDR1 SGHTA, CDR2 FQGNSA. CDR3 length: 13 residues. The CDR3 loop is CASSLEIRGRAFF. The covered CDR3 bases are TGTGCCAGCAGCTTAGAAATAAGGGGGCGG.